This T cell receptor beta chain was captured by sequencing in a study of Ad26.COV2.S vaccination and SARS-CoV-2 variants. Overall study: The donor participated in the COV1001 trial, in its Ad26.COV2.S arm.

Treatment indicated: around 19 received Ad26.COV2.S at low or high dose, single or two shots; several received placebo; per-sample allocation not given. Material that was analyzed had been drawn on day 63 after the first vaccine or placebo injection. An adult of 18-55 years in Boston served as donor. Expression of Wuhan-strain SARS-CoV-2 spike came from the Ad26 vector that formed the vaccine. Using immunoSEQ multiplex PCR, the repertoire was profiled, and TCRdb retains in-frame clones only, with some absent. Among approximately 300,000 clones, about 82% were seen once, and the ten largest hold roughly 2%. This CDR3 contains 16 residues. CDR1 and CDR2 from the germline V gene are SGHAT and FQDESV (reference sequence).

The V call is TRBV11-1, the J call TRBJ2-3; a weak D match, TRBD2 (5 bases). The receptor was derived from a person between 18 and 65 years old who received the Ad26.COV2.S COVID-19 vaccine or a placebo. Sequences were derived from peripheral blood, sampled in a trial of Ad26.COV2.S vaccine versus placebo. CDR3 DNA: TGTGCATCCACCCCCCCCGGGATTGAAAGCACAGATACGCAGTATTTT. Translation gives CASTPPGIESTDTQYF.